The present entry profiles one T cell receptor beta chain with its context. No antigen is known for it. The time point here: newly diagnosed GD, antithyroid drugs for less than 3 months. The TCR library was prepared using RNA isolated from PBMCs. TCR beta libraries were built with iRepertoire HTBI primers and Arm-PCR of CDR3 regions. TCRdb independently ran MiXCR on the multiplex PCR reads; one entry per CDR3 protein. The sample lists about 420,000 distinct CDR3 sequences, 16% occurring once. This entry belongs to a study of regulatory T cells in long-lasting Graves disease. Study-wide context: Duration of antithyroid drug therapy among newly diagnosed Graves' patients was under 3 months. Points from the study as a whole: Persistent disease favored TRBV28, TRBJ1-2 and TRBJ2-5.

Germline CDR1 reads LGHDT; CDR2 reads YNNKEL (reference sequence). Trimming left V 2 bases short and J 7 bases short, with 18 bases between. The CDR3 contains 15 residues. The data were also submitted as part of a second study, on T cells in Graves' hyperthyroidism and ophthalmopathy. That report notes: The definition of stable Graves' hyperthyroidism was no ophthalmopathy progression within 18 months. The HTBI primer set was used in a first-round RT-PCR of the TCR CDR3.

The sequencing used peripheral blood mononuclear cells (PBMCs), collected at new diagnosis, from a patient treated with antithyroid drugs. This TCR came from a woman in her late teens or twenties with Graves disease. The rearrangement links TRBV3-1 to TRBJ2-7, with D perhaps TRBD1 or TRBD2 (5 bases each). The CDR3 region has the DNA TGTGCCAGCAGCCAAACGGGGCTGACTTTAGAGGAGCAGTACTTC. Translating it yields CASSQTGLTLEEQYF.